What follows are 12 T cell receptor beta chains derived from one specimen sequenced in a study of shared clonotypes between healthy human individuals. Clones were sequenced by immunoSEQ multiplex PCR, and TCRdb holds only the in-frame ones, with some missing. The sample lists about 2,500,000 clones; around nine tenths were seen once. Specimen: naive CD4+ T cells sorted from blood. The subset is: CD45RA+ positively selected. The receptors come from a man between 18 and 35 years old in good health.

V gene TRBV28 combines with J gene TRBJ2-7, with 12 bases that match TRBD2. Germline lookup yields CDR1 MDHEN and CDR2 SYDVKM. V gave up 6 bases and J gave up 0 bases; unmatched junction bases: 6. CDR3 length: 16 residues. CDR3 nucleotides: TGTGCCAGCAGCTGGACTAGCGGGGCCCTCTCCTACGAGCAGTACTTC. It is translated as CASSWTSGALSYEQYF.

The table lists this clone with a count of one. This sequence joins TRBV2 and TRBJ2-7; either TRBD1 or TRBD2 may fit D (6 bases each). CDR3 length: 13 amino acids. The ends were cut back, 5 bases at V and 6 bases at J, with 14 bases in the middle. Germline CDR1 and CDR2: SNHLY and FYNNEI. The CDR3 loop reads CASSSNGGPEQYF. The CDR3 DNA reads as TGTGCCAGCAGTAGTAACGGGGGCCCCGAGCAGTACTTC. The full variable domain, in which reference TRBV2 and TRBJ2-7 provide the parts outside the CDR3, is EPEVTQTPSHQVTQMGQEVILRCVPISNHLYFYWYRQILGQKVEFLVSFYNNEISEKSEIFDDQFSVERPDGSNFTLKIRSTKLEDSAMYFCASSSNGGPEQYFGPGTRLTVT.

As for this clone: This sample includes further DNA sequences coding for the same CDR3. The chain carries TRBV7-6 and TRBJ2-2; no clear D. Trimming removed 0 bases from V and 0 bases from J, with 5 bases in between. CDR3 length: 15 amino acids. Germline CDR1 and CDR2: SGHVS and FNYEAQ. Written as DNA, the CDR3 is TGTGCCAGCAGCTTAGCAGGCGCGAACACCGGGGAGCTGTTTTTT. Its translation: CASSLAGANTGELFF.

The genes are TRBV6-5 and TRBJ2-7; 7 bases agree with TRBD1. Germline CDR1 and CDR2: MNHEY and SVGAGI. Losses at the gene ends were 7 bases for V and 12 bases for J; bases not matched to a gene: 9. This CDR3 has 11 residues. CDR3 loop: CASTQAGQVYF. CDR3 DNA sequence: TGTGCCAGCACCCAAGCAGGACAGGTGTACTTC.

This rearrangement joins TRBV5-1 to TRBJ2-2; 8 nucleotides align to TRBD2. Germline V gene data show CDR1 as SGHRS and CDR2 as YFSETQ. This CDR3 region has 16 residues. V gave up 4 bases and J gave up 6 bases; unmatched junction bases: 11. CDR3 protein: CASSRGDGGVAGELFF. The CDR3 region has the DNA TGCGCCAGCAGCCGCGGAGACGGGGGGGTCGCCGGGGAGCTGTTTTTT.

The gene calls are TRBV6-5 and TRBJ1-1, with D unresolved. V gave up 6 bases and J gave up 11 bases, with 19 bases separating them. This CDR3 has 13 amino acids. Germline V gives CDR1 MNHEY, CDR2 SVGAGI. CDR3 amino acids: CASRPGSSLRAFF. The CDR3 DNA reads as TGTGCCAGCAGACCGGGGTCTTCCCTTAGGGCTTTCTTT.

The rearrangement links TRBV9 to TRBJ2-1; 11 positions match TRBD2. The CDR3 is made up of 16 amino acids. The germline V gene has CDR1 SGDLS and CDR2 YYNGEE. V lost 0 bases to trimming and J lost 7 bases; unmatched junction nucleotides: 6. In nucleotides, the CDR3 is TGTGCCAGCAGCGTAGGACTAGCGGGACTCGGTAATGAGCAGTTCTTC. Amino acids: CASSVGLAGLGNEQFF.

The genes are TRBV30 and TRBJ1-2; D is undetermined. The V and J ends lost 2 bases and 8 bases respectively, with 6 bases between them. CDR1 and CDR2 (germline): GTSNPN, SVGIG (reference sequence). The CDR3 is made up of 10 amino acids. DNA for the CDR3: TGTGCCTGGAGTACAGACGGCTACACCTTC. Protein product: CAWSTDGYTF.

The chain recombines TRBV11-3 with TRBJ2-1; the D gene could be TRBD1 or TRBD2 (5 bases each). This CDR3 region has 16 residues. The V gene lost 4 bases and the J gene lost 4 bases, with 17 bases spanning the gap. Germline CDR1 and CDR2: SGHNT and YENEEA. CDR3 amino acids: CASSYQTGTAYNEQFF. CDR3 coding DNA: TGTGCCAGCAGCTACCAAACCGGGACGGCTTACAATGAGCAGTTCTTC.

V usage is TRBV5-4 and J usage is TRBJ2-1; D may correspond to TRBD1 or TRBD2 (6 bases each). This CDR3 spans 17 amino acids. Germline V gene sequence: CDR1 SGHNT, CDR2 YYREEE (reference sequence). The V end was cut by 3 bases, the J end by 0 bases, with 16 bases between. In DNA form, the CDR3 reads TGTGCCAGCAGCTCGAATAAAGGGGGGTTCTCCTACAATGAGCAGTTCTTC. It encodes CASSSNKGGFSYNEQFF.

CDR3 bases: TGTGCCAGCAGGAGTGCGGACAGGAACTATGGCTACACCTTC. Its translation is CASRSADRNYGYTF. This chain links TRBV5-6 with TRBJ1-2, with 7 bases that match TRBD1. The CDR3 consists of 14 residues. Germline CDR1 and CDR2: SGHDT and YYEEEE. The ends lost 5 bases at V and 2 bases at J; junction bases unmatched: 6.

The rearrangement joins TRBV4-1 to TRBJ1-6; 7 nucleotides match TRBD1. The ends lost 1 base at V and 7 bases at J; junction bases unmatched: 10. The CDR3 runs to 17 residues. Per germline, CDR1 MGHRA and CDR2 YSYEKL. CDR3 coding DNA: TGCGCCAGCAGCCAAGTTTTAACAGGGGATGGGAATTCACCCCTCCACTTT. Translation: CASSQVLTGDGNSPLHF.